This entry concerns a single T cell receptor (beta chain). CDR1 is SGHKS and CDR2 is YYEKEE in the germline V gene (reference sequence). The CDR3 has 16 residues. V lost 1 base, J lost 3 bases, and 9 bases stayed unmatched. This specimen belongs to a study of blood T cell repertoires in COVID-19. Overall study context: COVID-19 samples, acute and convalescent, were from the United States, Italy and Spain.

How the authors handled the data: How many nucleated cells were present was estimated from reference gene primer amplification. The method was immunoSEQ multiplex PCR; TCRdb's version includes in-frame clones alone and lacks a portion of them. V, J and clone size reflect that table, while D and trimming were determined from the DNA. The profile covers hundreds of thousands of clones, with 75% to 90% appearing a single time and roughly 1.1% taken by the ten largest. The sample was PBMCs or T cells enriched from blood (not recorded which). J is TRBJ2-7 and V is TRBV5-5, with 8 nucleotides matching TRBD1. This receptor was taken from a man between 25 and 39 years old who had recovered from COVID-19. CDR3 residues: CASSLTGRTGSYEQYF. In DNA, the CDR3 is TGTGCCAGCAGCTTGACTGGGAGGACAGGGAGCTACGAGCAGTACTTC.